This T cell receptor (beta chain) is drawn from a study of cytomegalovirus exposure and HLA in healthy donors. 13 Jbeta primers and 60 Vbeta primers were used for the PCR. Produced via immunoSEQ multiplex PCR; TCRdb's table is partial and in-frame only. The repertoire holds around 130,000 clones, with approximately 86% as singletons. Germline V gene data show CDR1 as MDHEN and CDR2 as SYDVKM. V gave up 7 bases and J gave up 2 bases, with 13 bases separating them. The CDR3 spans 14 residues. V gene TRBV28 combines with J gene TRBJ2-3; TRBD2 might be the D (6 bases). The source material was PBMCs. The sequence came from a woman aged 40-49 years in good health and CMV-seronegative. In nucleotides, the CDR3 is TGTGCCAGCAAGAGCGGAGGGTACACAGATACGCAGTATTTT. The encoded protein is CASKSGGYTDTQYF.